This entry features one T cell receptor beta chain sequence. Clones were sequenced by immunoSEQ multiplex PCR, and TCRdb holds only the in-frame ones, with some missing. The sample carries around 70,000 clones, roughly 91% recorded once. The record originates from a study of blood T cell repertoires in COVID-19. Study overall: Sources were T cells, B-cell-depleted T cells, or PBMCs; the material itself was cDNA or gDNA.

The CDR3 is 15 residues long. Germline assignment: CDR1 SNHLY and CDR2 FYNNEI. The germline V and J ends were trimmed by 3 bases and 7 bases, with 18 bases remaining between them. The rearrangement links TRBV2 to TRBJ1-2; D gene ambiguous. The sequenced sample consisted of peripheral blood. The TCR originated in an elderly woman with active or convalescent COVID-19. The CDR3: CASSDPVSRALGYTF. The DNA for the CDR3 is TGTGCCAGCAGTGATCCGGTTTCCCGAGCCCTTGGCTACACCTTC.